The 13 T cell receptor beta chains below come from one sample, sequenced in a study of blood T cells in healthy people across ages. A J-beta primer mix and a sample-barcoded 5' primer were used in a second PCR of roughly 6 to 11 cycles. In TCRdb, the 5' RACE reads were re-called with MiXCR into one record per CDR3 protein. Altogether about 1,500,000 distinct CDR3 sequences are present, 28% being singletons, with the ten largest covering over 7%. Input material: blood. The receptors originated from a woman between 25 and 40 years old in good health.

This clonotype was observed a few times. The chain carries TRBV6-5 and TRBJ1-5, with 7 nucleotides matching TRBD1. This CDR3 region has 15 residues. Germline CDR1 MNHEY, CDR2 SVGAGI. Unmatched junction bases numbered 3, after V lost 2 bases and J lost 2 bases. The CDR3 is CASSYDRAGNQPQHF. CDR3 in DNA: TGTGCCAGCAGTTACGACAGGGCTGGCAATCAGCCCCAGCATTTT.

The gene calls are TRBV10-3 and TRBJ2-7, with 10 bases aligning to TRBD1. Trimming cost V 5 bases and J 6 bases; bases outside gene matches: 7. In germline, CDR1 is ENHRY, CDR2 SYGVKD. The CDR3 consists of 14 residues. CDR3 sequence: CAISRGQGPREQYF. The CDR3 DNA follows: TGTGCCATCAGTAGGGGACAGGGGCCCCGCGAGCAGTACTTC.

To note about this clonotype: A clone one base away is much larger, so this may be a read error. The chain employs TRBV28 and TRBJ2-1, with D possibly being TRBD1 (6 bases). The CDR3 contains 14 residues. The V end was cut by 10 bases, the J end by 5 bases, with 18 bases between. Per germline, CDR1 MDHEN and CDR2 SYDVKM. The DNA of the CDR3 is TGTGCCACGCAGTGCGGACAGATAAACAATGAGCAGTTCTTC. This gives the protein CATQCGQINNEQFF. The whole variable domain, filled in from reference TRBV28 and TRBJ2-1, reads DVKVTQSSRYLVKRTGEKVFLECVQDMDHENMFWYRQDPGLGLRLIYFSYDVKMKEKGDIPEGYSVSREKKERFSLILESASTNQTSMYLCATQCGQINNEQFFGPGTRLTVL.

This clonotype was seen a handful of times. CDR3 in DNA: TGTGCCAGCAGCCCCGCGGTGGATGAGCAGTTCTTC. Translating it yields CASSPAVDEQFF. This sequence joins TRBV7-8 and TRBJ2-1, with D unresolved. Germline V gives CDR1 SGHVS, CDR2 FQNEAQ. The CDR3 length is 12 residues. V was cut by 5 bases and J by 8 bases, with 10 bases left in between.

At least ten counts were recorded for this clonotype. The rearrangement joins TRBV20-1 to TRBJ2-7; TRBD1 aligns across 10 bases. Germline CDR1 is DFQATT and CDR2 is SNEGSKA (reference sequence). Unmatched junction bases numbered 7, after V lost 1 base and J lost 4 bases. CDR3 length equals 15 residues. The CDR3 spells CSARGRTGGSYEQYF. CDR3 bases: TGCAGTGCTAGAGGGCGGACAGGGGGTTCGTACGAGCAGTACTTC.

The J gene is TRBJ2-2, the V gene TRBV19; tentative D call: TRBD2 (6 bases). The CDR3 extends over 14 amino acids. The V gene's germline CDR1 is LNHDA and CDR2 SQIVND (reference sequence). Trimming left V 3 bases short and J 6 bases short, with 11 bases between. The CDR3 protein is CASSISGGAGELFF. CDR3 in DNA: TGTGCCAGTAGTATTAGCGGTGGGGCCGGGGAGCTGTTTTTT.

The chain carries TRBV7-2 and TRBJ2-3, with D possibly matching TRBD2 (6 bases). Germline loops: CDR1 SGHTA, CDR2 FQGNSA. CDR3 length: 17 residues. Between the trimmed V and J ends, which lost 5 bases and 0 bases, there was a span of 18 bases. This CDR3 is CASSPDAGLLSTDTQYF. Written as DNA, the CDR3 is TGTGCCAGCAGCCCGGACGCGGGACTTCTTAGCACAGATACGCAGTATTTT.

Remarks on this clonotype: This may stem from a read error, because a much larger clone lies one nucleotide away. The rearrangement uses TRBV6-4 and TRBJ2-3; no clear D gene. Germline lookup yields CDR1 MRHNA and CDR2 SNTAGT. CDR3 length: 14 residues. V lost 2 bases, J lost 0 bases, and 6 bases lay in between. The CDR3 loop reads CASSDLSSTDTQYF. DNA for the CDR3: TGTGCCAGCAGTGACCTCTCTAGCACAGATACGCAGTATTTT.

This clonotype showed up many times. This sequence joins TRBV7-2 and TRBJ2-3; D call uncertain. Trimming cost V 1 base and J 2 bases, with 10 bases left between them. The CDR3 is 15 residues long. The germline V gene encodes CDR1 SGHTA and CDR2 FQGNSA. The CDR3 spells CASSLGQPYTDTQYF. In DNA, the CDR3 is TGTGCCAGCAGCTTAGGACAACCATACACAGATACGCAGTATTTT.

Points on this clonotype: At one end the junction does not follow the germline gene, possibly because of a read error. The chain links TRBV20-1 to TRBJ2-7, with 8 bases lining up with TRBD2. The CDR3 is made up of 13 amino acids. Germline assignment: CDR1 DFQATT and CDR2 SNEGSKA (reference sequence). The CDR3 DNA reads as TGCAGTGCCGGACTAGCAACCTCCTACGAACAGTACTTC. As protein: CSAGLATSYEQYF.

On this clonotype itself: Just one base apart from a much larger clone, this may be a read error. The J gene is TRBJ2-4, the V gene TRBV6-5; 8 nucleotides agree with TRBD1. This CDR3 region has 16 residues. Trimming took 2 bases from V and 2 from J; bases not matched to a gene: 5. Looked up from germline, CDR1 is MNHEY and CDR2 is SVGAGI. CDR3 in DNA: TGTGCCAGCAGTTACACCGGACAGGGCACCAAAAACATTCAGTACTTC. Amino acid sequence: CASSYTGQGTKNIQYF.

The CDR3 DNA is TGTGCCAGCAGCTCCAACGGGGAGCTGTTTTTT. Translating gives CASSSNGELFF. The chain is built from TRBV7-7 and TRBJ2-2, with no clear D. The germline V gene encodes CDR1 SSHAT and CDR2 FNYEAQ (reference sequence). CDR3 length equals 11 residues. V lost 4 bases to trimming and J lost 7 bases, with 4 bases between them.

The chain recombines TRBV28 with TRBJ2-1; 7 nucleotides line up with TRBD2. Near its end, the DNA agrees better with TRBJ2-7, so the J call may be wrong. The CDR3 spans 15 residues. Germline-derived CDR1 and CDR2 are MDHEN and SYDVKM. CDR3 sequence reads: CASSPREGSYNEQYF. CDR3 DNA sequence: TGTGCCAGCAGTCCAAGGGAGGGCTCCTACAATGAGCAGTACTTC.